This T cell receptor (beta chain) appears in the sequencing data of a study of blood T cell repertoires in COVID-19. About the research overall: Nucleic acid was either cDNA or gDNA, and it came from T cells, B-cell-depleted T cells, or PBMCs.

Trimming took off 6 bases at V and 8 bases at J, with 17 bases between the two ends. This CDR3 has 14 residues. In germline, CDR1 is MNHNS, CDR2 SASEGT. This clone has just a few counts. In the authors' methods: Amplification of reference gene primers provided the estimated nucleated cell counts. Measured with immunoSEQ multiplex PCR; TCRdb has only the in-frame clones, and not every one. V and J calls and clone size are given by that table; D and trimming were obtained from the DNA. The sample includes a few hundred thousand clones, more than 70% of them seen just once. This TCR derives from a man in his forties with acute or convalescent COVID-19. This chain links TRBV6-1 with TRBJ2-1; weak D call: TRBD1 (5 bases). The sequencing input was peripheral blood. Written as DNA, the CDR3 is TGTGCCAGCAGAGCCCCAGGGATCCGAGATGAGCAGTTCTTC. Its protein is CASRAPGIRDEQFF.